A single sample gave rise to the 3 T cell receptor beta chains below, sequenced in a study of patients and donors after allogeneic stem cell transplantation. From the RT-PCR reads, TCRdb called clonotypes with MiXCR, one entry per CDR3 protein. The profile covers about 110,000 distinct CDR3 sequences, with approximately 40% appearing a single time and 27% taken by the ten largest. Sequencing used blood, either unsorted or a sorted T cell fraction (not recorded which). Every receptor here comes from a human donor who was either an allogeneic HSCT recipient or a stem cell or donor lymphocyte infusion donor (not recorded which). It is not recorded whose cells these are; they may come from a transplant donor.

In its sample, this clonotype was seen a few times. The genes are TRBV6-6 and TRBJ2-7; D is perhaps TRBD2 (7 bases). The germline V gene encodes CDR1 MNHNY and CDR2 SVGAGI (reference sequence). V lost 8 bases, J lost 0 bases, and 14 bases lay in between. There are 14 residues in the CDR3. This CDR3 reads CASHGGPNSYEQYF. In DNA, the CDR3 is TGTGCCAGCCACGGGGGGCCTAACTCCTACGAGCAGTACTTC.

In DNA, the CDR3 is TGTGCCAGCAGCCTTAAGGGGAACTCTGGAAACACCATATATTTT. Encoded protein: CASSLKGNSGNTIYF. This chain links TRBV12-3 or TRBV12-4 with TRBJ1-3; D is perhaps TRBD1 (5 bases). Trimming stripped 6 bases from V and 0 bases from J, with 12 bases between. The CDR3 runs 15 residues.

The chain uses TRBV10-3 and TRBJ2-5, with D uncertain. Trimming cost V 3 bases and J 5 bases, with 13 bases left between them. The CDR3 runs 14 residues. Per germline, CDR1 ENHRY and CDR2 SYGVKD. CDR3 DNA sequence: TGTGCCATCAGTGAAGGCATCCTAGGGGAGACCCAGTACTTC. It specifies CAISEGILGETQYF.